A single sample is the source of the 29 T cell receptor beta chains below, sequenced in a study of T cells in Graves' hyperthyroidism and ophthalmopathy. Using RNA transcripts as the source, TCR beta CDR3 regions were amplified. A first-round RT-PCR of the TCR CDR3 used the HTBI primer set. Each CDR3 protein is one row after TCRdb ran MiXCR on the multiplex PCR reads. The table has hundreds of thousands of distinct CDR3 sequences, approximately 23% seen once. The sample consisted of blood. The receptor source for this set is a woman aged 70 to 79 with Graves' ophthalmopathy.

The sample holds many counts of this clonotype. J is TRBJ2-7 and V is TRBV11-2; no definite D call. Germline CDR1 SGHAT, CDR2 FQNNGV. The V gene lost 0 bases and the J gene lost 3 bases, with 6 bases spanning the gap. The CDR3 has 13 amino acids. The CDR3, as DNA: TGTGCCAGCAGCTTAGATTACGGCTACGAGCAGTACTTC. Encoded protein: CASSLDYGYEQYF.

The CDR3 DNA follows: TGTGCCAGCAGCTTGACAGGGGGGAGCTTCCGTTATGGCTACACCTTC. This encodes CASSLTGGSFRYGYTF. The genes are TRBV27 and TRBJ1-2; 9 nucleotides align to TRBD1. The CDR3 totals 16 residues. V lost 6 bases to trimming and J lost 5 bases; unmatched junction nucleotides: 13. Germline CDR1 reads MNHEY; CDR2 reads SMNVEV (reference sequence).

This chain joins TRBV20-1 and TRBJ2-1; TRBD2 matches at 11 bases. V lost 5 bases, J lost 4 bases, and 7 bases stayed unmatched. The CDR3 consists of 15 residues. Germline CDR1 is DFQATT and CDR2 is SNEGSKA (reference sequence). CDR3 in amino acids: CSAGSTSGIYNEQFF. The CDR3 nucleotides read TGCAGTGCTGGGTCGACTAGCGGGATTTACAATGAGCAGTTCTTC.

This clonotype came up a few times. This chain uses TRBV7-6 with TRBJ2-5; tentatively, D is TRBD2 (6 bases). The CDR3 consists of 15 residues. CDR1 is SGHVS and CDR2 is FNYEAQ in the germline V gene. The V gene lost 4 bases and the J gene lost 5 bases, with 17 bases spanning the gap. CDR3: CASSSGTPVVETQYF. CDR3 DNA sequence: TGTGCCAGCAGCTCCGGGACTCCTGTCGTTGAGACCCAGTACTTC. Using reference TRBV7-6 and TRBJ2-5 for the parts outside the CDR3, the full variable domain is GAGVSQSPRYKVTKRGQDVALRCDPISGHVSLYWYRQALGQGPEFLTYFNYEAQQDKSGLPNDRFSAERPEGSISTLTIQRTEQRDSAMYRCASSSGTPVVETQYFGPGTRLLVL.

As DNA, the CDR3 is TGCGCCAGCAGCCAGGGGGCGCGGTTCAATGAGCAGTTCTTC. It encodes CASSQGARFNEQFF. V and J are TRBV5-1 and TRBJ2-1; 8 nucleotides agree with TRBD1. Germline CDR1 SGHRS, CDR2 YFSETQ. The V gene end was trimmed by 4 bases and the J gene end by 6 bases; junction bases not matched to a gene: 6. The CDR3 contains 14 residues.

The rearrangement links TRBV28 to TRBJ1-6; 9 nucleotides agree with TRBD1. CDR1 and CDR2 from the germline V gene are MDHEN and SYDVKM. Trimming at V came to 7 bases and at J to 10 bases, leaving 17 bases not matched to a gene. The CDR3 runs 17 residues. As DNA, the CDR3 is TGTGCCAGCACCCCGGGACAGGGCCTCTTTGGGGGGTCACCCCTCCACTTT. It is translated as CASTPGQGLFGGSPLHF.

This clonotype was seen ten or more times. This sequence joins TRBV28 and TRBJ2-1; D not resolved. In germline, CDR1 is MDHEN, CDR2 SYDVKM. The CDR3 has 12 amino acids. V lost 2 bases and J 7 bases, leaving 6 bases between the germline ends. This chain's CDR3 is CASSLRPNEQFF. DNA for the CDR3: TGTGCCAGCAGTTTACGCCCAAATGAGCAGTTCTTC.

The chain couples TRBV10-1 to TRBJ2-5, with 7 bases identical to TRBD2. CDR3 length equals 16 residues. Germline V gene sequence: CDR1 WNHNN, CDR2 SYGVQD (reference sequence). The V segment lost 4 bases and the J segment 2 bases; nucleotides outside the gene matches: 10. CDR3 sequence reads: CASSGLRTRGQETQYF. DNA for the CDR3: TGCGCCAGCAGTGGACTCAGGACTAGAGGGCAAGAGACCCAGTACTTC.

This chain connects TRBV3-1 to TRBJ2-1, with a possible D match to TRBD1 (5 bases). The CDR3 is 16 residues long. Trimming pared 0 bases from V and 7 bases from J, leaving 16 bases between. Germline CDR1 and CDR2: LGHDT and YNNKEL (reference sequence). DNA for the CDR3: TGTGCCAGCAGCCAAGAATCAGCCAGGGCAGGGAATGAGCAGTTCTTC. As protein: CASSQESARAGNEQFF.

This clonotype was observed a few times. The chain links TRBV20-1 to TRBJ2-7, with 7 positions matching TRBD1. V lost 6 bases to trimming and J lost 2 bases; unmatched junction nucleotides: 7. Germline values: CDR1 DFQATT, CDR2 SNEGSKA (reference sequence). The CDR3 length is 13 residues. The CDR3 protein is CSAADRAPYEQYF. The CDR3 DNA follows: TGCAGTGCAGCCGACAGGGCACCCTACGAGCAGTACTTC.

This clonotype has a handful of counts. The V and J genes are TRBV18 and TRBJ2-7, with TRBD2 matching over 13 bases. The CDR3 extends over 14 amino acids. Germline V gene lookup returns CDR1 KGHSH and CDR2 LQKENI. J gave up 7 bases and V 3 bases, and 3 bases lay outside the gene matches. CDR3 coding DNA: TGTGCCAGCTCACCGCTGGGACTAGCGGGGGAGCAGTACTTC. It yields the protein CASSPLGLAGEQYF.

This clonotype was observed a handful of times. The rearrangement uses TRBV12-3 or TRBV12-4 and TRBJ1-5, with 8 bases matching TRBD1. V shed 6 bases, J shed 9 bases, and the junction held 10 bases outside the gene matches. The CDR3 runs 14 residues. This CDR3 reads CASSVTGGRRPQHF. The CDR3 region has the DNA TGTGCCAGCAGCGTTACAGGGGGACGACGGCCCCAGCATTTT.

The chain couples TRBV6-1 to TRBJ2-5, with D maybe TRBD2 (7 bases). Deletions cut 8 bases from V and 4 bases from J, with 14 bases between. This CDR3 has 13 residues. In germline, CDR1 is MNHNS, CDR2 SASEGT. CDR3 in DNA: TGTGCCAGCTCGGGGGGCCCCCTAGAGACCCAGTACTTC. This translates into CASSGGPLETQYF.

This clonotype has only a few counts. The CDR3 nucleotides read TGTGCCAGCTCACGGACAGGGAGCATTCCTCAGCCCCAGCATTTT. This sequence encodes CASSRTGSIPQPQHF. The chain is built from TRBV6-2 or TRBV6-3 and TRBJ1-5; 8 bases align to TRBD1. Germline CDR1 is MNHEY and CDR2 is SVGEGT. Trimming took 8 bases from V and 6 from J; bases not matched to a gene: 12. This CDR3 spans 15 amino acids.

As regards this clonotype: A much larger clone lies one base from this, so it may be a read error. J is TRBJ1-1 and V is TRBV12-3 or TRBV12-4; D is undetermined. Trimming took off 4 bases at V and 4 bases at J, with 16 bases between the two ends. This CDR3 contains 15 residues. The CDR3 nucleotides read TGTGCCAGCAGTTCGGCCCGCCCCCGGAGCACTGAAGCTTTCTTT. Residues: CASSSARPRSTEAFF.

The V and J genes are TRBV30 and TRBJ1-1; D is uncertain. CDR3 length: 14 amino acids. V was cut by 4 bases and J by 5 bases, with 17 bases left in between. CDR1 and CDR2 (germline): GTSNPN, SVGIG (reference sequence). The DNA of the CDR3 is TGTGCCTGGACCAATTTCGTTGCGGGGACTGAAGCTTTCTTT. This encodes CAWTNFVAGTEAFF.

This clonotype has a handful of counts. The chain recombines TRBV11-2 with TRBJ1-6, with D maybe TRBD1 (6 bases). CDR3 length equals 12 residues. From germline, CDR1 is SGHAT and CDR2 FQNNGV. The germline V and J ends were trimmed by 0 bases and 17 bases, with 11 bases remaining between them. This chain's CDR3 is CASSLEGAAFHF. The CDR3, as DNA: TGTGCCAGCAGCTTAGAGGGGGCCGCATTCCACTTT.

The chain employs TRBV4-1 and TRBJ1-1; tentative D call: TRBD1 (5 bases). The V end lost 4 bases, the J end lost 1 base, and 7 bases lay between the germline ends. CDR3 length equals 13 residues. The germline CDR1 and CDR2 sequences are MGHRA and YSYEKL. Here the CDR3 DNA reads TGCGCCAGCAGCCGGAGGGGGAACACTGAAGCTTTCTTT. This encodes CASSRRGNTEAFF.

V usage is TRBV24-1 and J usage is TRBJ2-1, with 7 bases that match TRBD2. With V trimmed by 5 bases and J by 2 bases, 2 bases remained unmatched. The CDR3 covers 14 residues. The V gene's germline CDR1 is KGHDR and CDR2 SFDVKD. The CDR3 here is CATSGGGTYNEQFF. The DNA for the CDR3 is TGTGCCACCAGTGGGGGGGGTACCTACAATGAGCAGTTCTTC.

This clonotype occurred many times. CDR3 nucleotide sequence: TGTGCCAGCAGCAGCAGGGTCTTGGGCGCAGATACGCAGTATTTT. It is translated as CASSSRVLGADTQYF. The chain recombines TRBV2 with TRBJ2-3; perhaps TRBD1 as D (5 bases). Germline V gene data show CDR1 as SNHLY and CDR2 as FYNNEI. V lost 6 bases and J lost 4, with 17 bases in between. The CDR3 is made up of 15 amino acids.

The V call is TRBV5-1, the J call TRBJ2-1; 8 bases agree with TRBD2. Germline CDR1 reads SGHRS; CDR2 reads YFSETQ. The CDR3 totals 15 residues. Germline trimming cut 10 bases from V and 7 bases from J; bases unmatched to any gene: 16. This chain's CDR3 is CAGRPGLAGGNEQFF. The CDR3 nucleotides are TGCGCCGGTAGACCCGGGCTAGCGGGCGGGAATGAGCAGTTCTTC.

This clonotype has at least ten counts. CDR3 sequence: CASTMAFNNEQFF. The CDR3 region has the DNA TGTGCCAGCACCATGGCCTTTAACAATGAGCAGTTCTTC. The chain is built from TRBV12-3 or TRBV12-4 and TRBJ2-1; D ambiguous. This CDR3 region has 13 residues. V was trimmed by 7 bases and J by 5 bases, leaving 12 bases between them.

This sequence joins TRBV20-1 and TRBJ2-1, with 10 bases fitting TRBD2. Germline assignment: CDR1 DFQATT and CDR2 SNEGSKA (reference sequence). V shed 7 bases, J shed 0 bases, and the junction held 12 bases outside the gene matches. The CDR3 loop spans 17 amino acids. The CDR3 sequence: CSVTGTSETGSYNEQFF. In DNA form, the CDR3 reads TGCAGTGTTACAGGGACTAGCGAAACCGGCTCCTACAATGAGCAGTTCTTC.

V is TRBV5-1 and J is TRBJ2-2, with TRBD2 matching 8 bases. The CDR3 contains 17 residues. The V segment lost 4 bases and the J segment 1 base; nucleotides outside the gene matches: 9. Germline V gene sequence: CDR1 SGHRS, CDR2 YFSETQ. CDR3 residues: CASSGSTSALNTGELFF. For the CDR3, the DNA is TGCGCCAGCAGCGGCTCGACTAGCGCCTTGAACACCGGGGAGCTGTTTTTT.

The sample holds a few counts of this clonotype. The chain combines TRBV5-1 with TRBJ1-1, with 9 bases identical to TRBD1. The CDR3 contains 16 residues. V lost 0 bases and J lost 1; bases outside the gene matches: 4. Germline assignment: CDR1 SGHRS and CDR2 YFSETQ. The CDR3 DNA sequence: TGCGCCAGCAGCTTGGCCGTGGGACAGGGGAACACTGAAGCTTTCTTT. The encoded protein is CASSLAVGQGNTEAFF.

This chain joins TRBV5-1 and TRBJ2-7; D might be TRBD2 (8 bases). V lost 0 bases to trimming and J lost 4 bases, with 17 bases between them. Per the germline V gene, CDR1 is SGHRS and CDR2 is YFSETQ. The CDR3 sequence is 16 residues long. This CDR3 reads CASSLARIAGQYEQYF. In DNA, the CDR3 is TGCGCCAGCAGCTTGGCCAGGATAGCGGGACAGTACGAGCAGTACTTC.

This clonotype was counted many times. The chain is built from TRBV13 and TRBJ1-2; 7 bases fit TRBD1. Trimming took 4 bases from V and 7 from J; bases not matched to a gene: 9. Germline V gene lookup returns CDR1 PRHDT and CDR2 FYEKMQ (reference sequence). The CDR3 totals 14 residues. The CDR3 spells CASSSPGTEFGYTF. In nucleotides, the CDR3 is TGTGCCAGCAGCTCGCCCGGGACAGAATTTGGCTACACCTTC. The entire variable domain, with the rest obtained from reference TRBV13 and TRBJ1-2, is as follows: AAGVIQSPRHLIKEKRETATLKCYPIPRHDTVYWYQQGPGQDPQFLISFYEKMQSDKGSIPDRFSAQQFSDYHSELNMSSLELGDSALYFCASSSPGTEFGYTFGSGTRLTVV.

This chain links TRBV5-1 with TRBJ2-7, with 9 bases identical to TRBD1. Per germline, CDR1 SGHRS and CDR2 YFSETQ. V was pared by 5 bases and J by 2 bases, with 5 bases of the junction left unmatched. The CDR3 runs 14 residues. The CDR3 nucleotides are TGCGCCAGCAGGGCACGGACAGGGGCCTACGAGCAGTACTTC. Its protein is CASRARTGAYEQYF.

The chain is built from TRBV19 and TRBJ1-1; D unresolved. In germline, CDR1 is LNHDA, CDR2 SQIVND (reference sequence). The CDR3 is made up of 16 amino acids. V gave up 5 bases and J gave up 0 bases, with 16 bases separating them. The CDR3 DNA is TGTGCCAGTAGTCCTTCCGCTTGGACCTTGAACACTGAAGCTTTCTTT. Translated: CASSPSAWTLNTEAFF.